This TCR beta chain was documented in a study of cytomegalovirus exposure and HLA in healthy donors (dated by TCRdb to about 2017). Study-level background: An earlier analysis of some 620 of the donors reported over 250 Gb of sequence data and about 120 million unique TCR beta sequences obtained from around 180 million T cells. An early release covering 550 to 700 HLA-typed donors comprised approximately 290 gigabases of sequencing data and tens of millions of unique TCR sequences. HLA typing included class I and class II loci at four-digit resolution. To decide whether each TCR beta V gene segment behaved as functional or pseudogenic, an earlier analysis of 587 of the donors relied on high-throughput TCR beta sequencing. Roughly 5 DR-DQ haplotypes were treated as single units for association and clustering because of strong linkage in the cohort. The study was designed to test whether signatures of past pathogen exposure could be identified by cataloging public T cell receptors. A later analysis re-analyzed previously published TCR beta repertoires from 500 to 700 donors and added high-resolution HLA genotyping to study TCR occurrence patterns. Besides the first cohort of some 670 subjects, a separate validation cohort made up of roughly 120 different subjects was used. In a later genetic analysis, genome-wide SNP genotypes for about three fifths of the roughly 670 donors were used, and that subset was treated as a discovery cohort. Every repertoire in the discovery cohort had been generated on one and the same sequencing platform. The T cell repertoires of 700 or so subjects were profiled by immunosequencing and related to cytomegalovirus serostatus. Donor age, sex, ethnicity and CMV serostatus were compiled together with the repertoire data. The number of donors typed differed by locus, with 629-630 for A, B, C, DRB1 and DQB1, 522 for DQA1, nearly 610 for DPA1, and approximately 470 for DPB1. Among under 450 genotyped donors of the cohort, an average of about 240,000 unique TCR beta nucleotide sequences were sequenced per donor, around 20% of them non-productive. The study combined high-throughput TCR immunosequencing, statistical association of individual TCRs with disease status, and machine learning to predict cytomegalovirus infection status. In the later analysis, no new phenotypic data were used to find candidate immune exposures; instead, reliance was placed on TCR beta sequences and their occurrence across donors. The genetic ancestry cluster associated with self-reported Caucasian donors included over 65% of the roughly 400 genotyped donors.

This clone was observed once. What this receptor recognizes is not known. The input lacks base qualities; no much larger clone sits a single base away. The library was generated by the immunoSEQ multiplex PCR assay. For the multiplex PCR, a mixture combining 60 forward primers for TCR Vbeta segments and 13 reverse primers for TCR Jbeta segments was used. The CDR3 region of rearranged TCR beta genes was amplified from genomic DNA by a multiplex PCR assay. The amplified TCR beta libraries were sequenced on the Illumina HiSeq System as 87-base-pair reads. As for how the authors treated the data: A later analysis tallied about 77 million unique TCR beta chains across the 610 or so repertoires, and 10 million to 11 million of those chains were shared by two or more donors. To remove PCR and sequencing errors, raw reads were error-corrected and collapsed into unique sequences using a nearest-neighbor algorithm that merged closely related sequences. Alignment of CDR3 sequences to IMGT reference sequences was used to assign V, D and J gene segments. For a sequence to be retained, a match of at least six nucleotides to both a V gene segment and a J gene segment was required. A rearrangement was called productive if the CDR3 had no stop codons and remained in frame with V and J, and every other rearrangement was called non-productive. Following IMGT convention, CDR3 was defined as the stretch from the second conserved V-encoded cysteine up to the conserved J-encoded phenylalanine. In an earlier analysis of approximately 500 of the donors, sequences lacking an unambiguous match to a single V gene segment were excluded. In an earlier analysis of around 600 of the donors, V segments were called functional above 56.7% productive rearrangements and were called segregating when the between-donor standard deviation exceeded 5%. A statistical classification framework was built to diagnose cytomegalovirus status from the catalog of TCR beta chain sequences. A later analysis assigned V and J genes by comparing TCR nucleotide sequences with IMGT/GENE-DB human TR gene sequences. A later analysis assigned CDR3 sequences and most-parsimonious VDJ recombination scenarios with the TCRdist pipeline. A later analysis defined each TCR beta chain by its CDR3 amino acid sequence plus V-gene family, and excluded reads lacking a unique V-gene family. A later analysis removed several hundred highly shared, low-generation-probability nucleotide sequences to deal with suspected cross-contamination and a sequencing artifact. In a later analysis, a clonal expansion index for each public chain was calculated from normalized within-repertoire ranks of inferred template counts. In a later analysis, generation probabilities were computed using a VDJ recombination model fitted to out-of-frame rearrangements, and the results were checked against IGoR. In a later analysis, hypergeometric tests were used to score TCR-TCR, TCR-HLA and TCR-CMV co-occurrence, with a repertoire-size bias correction applied to TCR pairs. A later analysis estimated false discovery rates by permuting HLA or CMV assignments 20 times. In a later analysis, co-occurring TCRs were grouped using DBSCAN, with TCRdist sequence similarity added in when clustering inside HLA-allele-positive subsets. For co-occurrence clustering, repertoires with fewer than 30,000 or more than 120,000 public chains were excluded, along with about five repertoires with anomalous nucleotide sharing. TCRdb limited this immuneACCESS table to in-frame rearrangements with V and J called. A share of clones is missing; checked studies link under half to unresolved V genes, and the rest is unexplained. D and trimming come from the DNA, and the V and J calls and clone size come from that table. In all, the sample holds tens of thousands of clones, and roughly nine tenths of those were seen once. The ten largest clonotypes hold approximately 10% of the sample.

Paper-wide results and their limitations: In an earlier analysis of about 550 of the donors, most TCR beta V segments were observed in productive rearrangements about 87% or about 30% of the time, broadly matching IMGT annotations. The classifier was reported to diagnose cytomegalovirus status with high specificity and sensitivity in both the original cohort and the validation cohort. This cohort had only TCR beta chains sequenced, and the lack of alpha or paired-chain data limited which features could be detected. When HLA alleles, especially DR and DQ, strongly co-occurred, attributing TCR associations to individual alleles was difficult. A group of highly shared sequence variants was considered likely to be a technical artifact of the sequencing pipeline. According to a later genetic analysis, donors in an Asian-associated ancestry cluster had fewer N-insertions in productive TCRs than the approximately 690-donor mean. Some IMGT-functional V segments, including TRBV6-2 and TRBV6-3, could not be told apart with the 87-base-pair reads, so those segments were excluded. V-gene and J-gene trimming of TCR beta chains was associated with a missense DCLRE1C variant in a later genetic analysis, and the association was replicated in an independent cohort. In the study, 150 to 200 TCR beta chains were listed as associated with cytomegalovirus. According to a later analysis, most CMV-associated TCR beta chains appeared to be HLA-restricted, and the HLA associations seemed to be driven largely by CMV exposure. Immune exposure information for the cohort was limited to CMV serostatus. Because counts were too low, approximately 15 rarely observed V segments, including chromosome 9 orphons, were excluded from the earlier analysis of several hundred of the donors. In vitro tests confirmed that a few of the cytomegalovirus-associated TCR beta chains recognize cytomegalovirus antigens. In a later analysis, the rate of TCR association differed among HLA loci, with DRB1 alleles having the most associated TCRs and HLA-C alleles having the fewest. The authors suggested that the approach could potentially be generalized to other disease states and immunological phenotypes. Most TCR sequences were seen in very few donors, while some public TCRs were found in many individuals. Several of the top co-occurrence clusters appeared to be linked to parvovirus B19, influenza, CMV and Epstein-Barr virus, according to a later analysis. A further reported finding was that TCR beta sequences accurately predicted the HLA-A and HLA-B alleles for most subjects in the first cohort. Sequencing depth was assumed to be roughly uniform across donors in the presence/absence analyses, though that assumption may not hold. In a later analysis, over 15,000 TCR beta sequences were associated with specific HLA alleles at a false discovery rate of 0.05. Because some donors lacked HLA typing at each locus, the association tests relied only on the typed subset. Compared with equally common non-associated chains, HLA-associated TCR beta chains in a later analysis were more clonally expanded and had lower generation probabilities. Linkage disequilibrium might explain the correlated functional status among segregating V segments, but an unknown experimental factor could not be excluded.

Inclusive of the bounding cysteine and phenylalanine, the CDR3 is 13 residues long. Just the 39-base CDR3 DNA is kept, in frame starting at base 1. As encoded in the germline V gene (reference sequence), CDR1 is LNHDA while CDR2 is SQIVND. Cut back by 5 bases and 1 base, the V and J ends lie 7 bases apart. In total, 600 or so healthy bone marrow donors made up the cohort. At the time of sampling, every cohort member was nominally healthy, though immune exposures that went unrecorded were likely present. The donor was CMV seropositive and belonged to the group of 250 to 350 seropositive cohort members. A peripheral blood sample was provided by each donor, and peripheral blood mononuclear cells were used for TCR beta sequencing. Genomic DNA was extracted from the blood cell samples with the Qiagen DNeasy Blood Extraction Kit.

The sequenced material came from PBMCs. The clonotype comes from a man aged 30 to 45 in good health and CMV-seropositive. The chain was built from TRBV19 and TRBJ2-3; the D region possibly corresponds to TRBD2 (5 bases align). The CDR3 region reads CASSERRTDTQYF. The DNA is TGTGCCAGTAGTGAGCGGCGCACAGATACGCAGTATTTT.